The clone carrying this TCR beta chain has ten or more counts. Its specificity is not known. TCRdb fed the 5' RACE reads into MiXCR, producing one record per CDR3 protein. The sample lists approximately 450,000 distinct CDR3 sequences; roughly 18% were seen once. The data derive from a study of T-cell memory formation after mild COVID-19. On the study more broadly: The study found TCR clusters largely donor specific. Whole-study findings and limits: CD4/CD8 balance held among clones contracting day 15 to 85, and later expanders leaned CD4+. The study found contracting CD4+ clones mainly in CM and EM and contracting CD8+ clones in EMRA.

This CDR3 spans 13 amino acids. Trimming took 6 bases from V and 6 from J, leaving 14 bases between them. The rearrangement links TRBV12-3 or TRBV12-4 to TRBJ1-2; perhaps TRBD1 as D (5 bases). The specimen sequenced was PBMCs or a T cell subset sorted from them (not recorded which). This TCR derives from an adult woman who had mild COVID-19 (a few samples of this study predate the infection). Cell type and time point are not known. The CDR3 sequence is CASSLFGAHGYTF. As DNA, the CDR3 is TGTGCCAGCAGCCTCTTTGGGGCCCATGGCTACACCTTC.